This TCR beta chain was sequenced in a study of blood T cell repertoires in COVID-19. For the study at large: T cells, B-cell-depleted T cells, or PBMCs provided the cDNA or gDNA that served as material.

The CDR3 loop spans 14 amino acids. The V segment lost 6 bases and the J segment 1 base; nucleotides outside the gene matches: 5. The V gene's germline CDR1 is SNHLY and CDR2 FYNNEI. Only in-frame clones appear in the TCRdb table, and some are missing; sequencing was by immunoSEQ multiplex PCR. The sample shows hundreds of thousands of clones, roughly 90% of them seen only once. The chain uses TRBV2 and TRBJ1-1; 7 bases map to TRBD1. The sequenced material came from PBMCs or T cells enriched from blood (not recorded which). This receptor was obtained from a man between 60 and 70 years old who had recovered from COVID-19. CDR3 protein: CASSNQGGNTEAFF. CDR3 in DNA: TGTGCCAGCAGCAACCAGGGGGGGAACACTGAAGCTTTCTTT.